These T cell receptor beta chains were read from a single sample in a study of blood T cell repertoires in COVID-19. TCRdb keeps only in-frame clones here, not all; method: immunoSEQ multiplex PCR. The repertoire holds 200,000 to 300,000 clones, approximately 86% seen once, with less than 6.5% in the top ten. The sequenced sample consisted of peripheral blood. These receptors all stem from a human donor in a cohort sampled during active COVID-19. The CDR3 runs from the conserved cysteine through the conserved F or W. The D gene is left open where the match is weak. Not all rows give a size; the values are once, few, many and, for expanded clones, a class.

d_gene | j_gene | v_gene | abundance | CDR3nt | CDR3aa
NA | TRBJ1-2 | TRBV5-1 | NA | TGCGCCAGCAGCTTGGAGGGAGACTATGGCTACACCTTC | CASSLEGDYGYTF
TRBD1 | TRBJ2-3 | TRBV7-2 | NA | TGTGCCAGCAGCCCGGACAGGGGAAAAACAGATACGCAGTATTTT | CASSPDRGKTDTQYF
NA | TRBJ2-3 | TRBV19 | NA | TGTGCCAGTAGCTTCGTATCCGGCACAGATACGCAGTATTTT | CASSFVSGTDTQYF
NA | TRBJ2-7 | TRBV6-5 | NA | TGTGCCAGCAGTCGGGGTTCTTACGAGCAGTACTTC | CASSRGSYEQYF
NA | TRBJ1-3 | TRBV7-9 | few | TGTGCCAGCAGCGCAACAGGGAGTAGTAACACCATATATTTT | CASSATGSSNTIYF
TRBD1 | TRBJ2-2 | TRBV29-1 | NA | TGCAGCGTTGGGGGACAGCAAAACACCGGGGAGCTGTTTTTT | CSVGGQQNTGELFF
NA | TRBJ2-7 | TRBV28 | NA | TGTGCCAGCAGTTTTGGCGGGAACAATCACTACGAGCAGTACTTC | CASSFGGNNHYEQYF
TRBD2 | TRBJ2-1 | TRBV19 | NA | TGTGCCAGTAGTATAGTTACTAGCGGAGGGAATGAGCAGTTCTTC | CASSIVTSGGNEQFF
TRBD2 | TRBJ2-2 | TRBV27 | NA | TGTGCCAGCAGTCTAATCCCCCCCCGGACTAGTATGACCGGGGAGCTGTTTTTT | CASSLIPPRTSMTGELFF
NA | TRBJ2-1 | TRBV25-1 | NA | TGTGCCAGTACAGCGGGTCATGAGCAGTTCTTC | CASTAGHEQFF
NA | TRBJ1-5 | TRBV18 | NA | TGTGCCAGCTCACCAGGGCTCGGCAATCAGCCCCAGCATTTT | CASSPGLGNQPQHF
TRBD1 | TRBJ1-1 | TRBV5-1 | NA | TGCGCCAGCAGCTTGGAGGGACAGGGATTAAACACTGAAGCTTTCTTT | CASSLEGQGLNTEAFF
TRBD2 | TRBJ2-2 | TRBV9 | once | TGTGCCAGCAGCCCTCGGACTAGCGGCACCGGGGAGCTGTTTTTT | CASSPRTSGTGELFF
NA | TRBJ2-3 | TRBV18 | NA | TGTGCCAGCTTAAAAAGGGCGGGCAACACAGATACGCAGTATTTT | CASLKRAGNTDTQYF
NA | TRBJ1-4 | TRBV27 | NA | TGTGCCAGCAGTTTACAGGGGCAGGGGATGCAACTGTTTTTT | CASSLQGQGMQLFF
NA | TRBJ2-7 | TRBV7-9 | NA | TGTGCCAGCAGCTTAAGAGGGGGGGCCTACGAGCAGTACTTC | CASSLRGGAYEQYF
TRBD1 | TRBJ1-5 | TRBV4-2 | once | TGTGCCAGCAGCCAAGAGGACAGGGGGCTTGAAAATCAGCCCCAGCATTTT | CASSQEDRGLENQPQHF
NA | TRBJ2-7 | TRBV28 | NA | TGTGCCAGCAGTTTGAGAGACGAGCAGTACTTC | CASSLRDEQYF
TRBD1 | TRBJ2-7 | TRBV6-5 | few | TGTGCCAGCAGCAGCCCCGGGACAGCCTACGAGCAGTACTTC | CASSSPGTAYEQYF
TRBD1 | TRBJ1-1 | TRBV5-1 | NA | TGCGCCAGCAGCTTGGAGACAGGGGAGGGGAACACTGAAGCTTTCTTT | CASSLETGEGNTEAFF
NA | TRBJ1-5 | TRBV24-1 | NA | TGTGCCACCAGTGATACTCAGTGGCAGGGGCCCCAGCATTTT | CATSDTQWQGPQHF
NA | TRBJ1-5 | TRBV27 | NA | TGTGCCAGCAGTTTAGGGGGCGGGGGAGGTCAGCCCCAGCATTTT | CASSLGGGGGQPQHF
NA | TRBJ2-1 | TRBV30 | NA | TGTGCCTGGAGTACAGGGGGGGACAATGAGCAGTTCTTC | CAWSTGGDNEQFF
NA | TRBJ1-4 | TRBV18 | NA | TGTGCCAGCTCACCGCCGACAGGAATTAATGAAAAACTGTTTTTT | CASSPPTGINEKLFF
NA | TRBJ1-1 | TRBV2 | NA | TGTGCCAGCGGGGACATGAACACTGAAGCTTTCTTT | CASGDMNTEAFF
NA | TRBJ1-4 | TRBV11-2 | many | TGTGCCAGCAGCTTAGGGAGGTCAGCAACTAATGAAAAACTGTTTTTT | CASSLGRSATNEKLFF
NA | TRBJ2-7 | TRBV7-3 | NA | TGTGCCAGCAGCTCGCAGGGGGGACTTTCCTACGAGCAGTACTTC | CASSSQGGLSYEQYF
TRBD2 | TRBJ2-1 | TRBV19 | NA | TGTGCCAGTAGTATACTAGCGGGAGGACTTTACAATGAGCAGTTCTTC | CASSILAGGLYNEQFF
NA | TRBJ2-3 | TRBV7-2 | NA | TGTGCCAGCAGATTCCTGTCAGATACGCAGTATTTT | CASRFLSDTQYF
TRBD1 | TRBJ1-2 | TRBV5-5 | NA | TGTGCCAGCAGCTCCGGACAGGGGGAGTATGGCTACACCTTC | CASSSGQGEYGYTF
TRBD2 | TRBJ2-7 | TRBV4-2 | NA | TGTGCCAGCAGCCAAGCGGGAGGAGACGAGCAGTACTTC | CASSQAGGDEQYF
TRBD2 | TRBJ2-3 | TRBV11-2 | NA | TGTGCCAGCAGCTTCCTACTAGCGGGAGGTGGCACAGATACGCAGTATTTT | CASSFLLAGGGTDTQYF
TRBD1 | TRBJ2-5 | TRBV5-1 | NA | TGCGCCAGCAGTCGGACAGGGGGCGCGAAGAAGACCCAGTACTTC | CASSRTGGAKKTQYF
NA | TRBJ1-2 | TRBV11-2 | NA | TGTGCCAGCAGCCCTCAGGCGAGCAGCTATGGCTACACCTTC | CASSPQASSYGYTF
NA | TRBJ1-3 | TRBV6-5 | once | TGTGCCAGCAGCCAACAGTACTCTGGAAACACCATATATTTT | CASSQQYSGNTIYF
NA | TRBJ2-5 | TRBV10-3 | NA | TGTGCCATCAGTGCAGGGGACAACCAAGAGACCCAGTACTTC | CAISAGDNQETQYF
TRBD1 | TRBJ2-7 | TRBV5-1 | NA | TGCGCCAGCAGTCAAGGACAGGTCCTAACCTACGAGCAGTACTTC | CASSQGQVLTYEQYF
TRBD2 | TRBJ2-5 | TRBV2 | NA | TGTGCCAGCTATGGACGACTAGCGGGGGAAGAGACCCAGTACTTC | CASYGRLAGEETQYF
NA | TRBJ2-1 | TRBV11-2 | NA | TGTGCCAGCAGTAGACAGGGGCATTTGAGGGAGGGGAAATTGAATGAGCAGTTCTTC | CASSRQGHLREGKLNEQFF
NA | TRBJ1-1 | TRBV29-1 | once | TGCAGCGTTGTAGGAGGAAAGACTGAAGCTTTCTTT | CSVVGGKTEAFF
TRBD1 | TRBJ1-1 | TRBV3-1/TRBV3-2 | NA | TGTGCCAGCAGCCAAGAGGACAGGGCAACTGAAGCTTTCTTT | CASSQEDRATEAFF
NA | TRBJ1-5 | TRBV2 | NA | TGTGCCAGCAGTGAAGTGGGCCCTGATCAGCCCCAGCATTTT | CASSEVGPDQPQHF
NA | TRBJ1-2 | TRBV7-8 | NA | TGTGCCAGCAGCTTAATCCCACAGTATAGAACAGCCTACTATGGCTACACCTTC | CASSLIPQYRTAYYGYTF
NA | TRBJ1-4 | TRBV2 | NA | TGTGCCAGCAGTAGTTTACGAGGGGGTGAAAAACTGTTTTTT | CASSSLRGGEKLFF
NA | TRBJ2-7 | TRBV7-8 | NA | TGTGCCAGCAGCTTAGCCTCGGACGAGCAGTACTTC | CASSLASDEQYF
NA | TRBJ2-3 | TRBV3-1/TRBV3-2 | NA | TGTGCCAGCAGCCAAGGTGGGCCAGATACGCAGTATTTT | CASSQGGPDTQYF
TRBD1 | TRBJ2-7 | TRBV9 | NA | TGTGCCAGCAGCGTGGCAGGGGGCCCTGGGCCCTACGAGCAGTACTTC | CASSVAGGPGPYEQYF
NA | TRBJ2-2 | TRBV19 | NA | TGTGCCAGTAGTCAAGGGGGACGTTTCACCGGGGAGCTGTTTTTT | CASSQGGRFTGELFF
TRBD1 | TRBJ2-5 | TRBV10-2 | NA | TGCGCCAGCAGGACCGGGACAGTCGTAGAGACCCAGTACTTC | CASRTGTVVETQYF
NA | TRBJ1-1 | TRBV18 | NA | TGTGCCAGCTCACCAGTGGTTAACGGTGAAGCTTTCTTT | CASSPVVNGEAFF
NA | TRBJ1-2 | TRBV19 | NA | TGTGCCAGTAGTTTCGGACTGAGATTTGGCTACACCTTC | CASSFGLRFGYTF
NA | TRBJ2-3 | TRBV21-1 | NA | TGTGCCAGCAGCCCGAGGGAAGGACAGGGATTAGATACGCAGTATTTT | CASSPREGQGLDTQYF
NA | TRBJ1-5 | TRBV2 | NA | TGTGCCAGCACGGGAGAGAGCAATCAGCCCCAGCATTTT | CASTGESNQPQHF
NA | TRBJ2-3 | TRBV3-1/TRBV3-2 | NA | TGTGCCAGCAGCCAAGAGTTCTCAGGGGGGACAGATACGCAGTATTTT | CASSQEFSGGTDTQYF
TRBD2 | TRBJ2-1 | TRBV5-1 | NA | TGCGCCAGCAGCTTGGTATCGGCGGGAGGGCCGGGGGAGGAGCAGTTCTTC | CASSLVSAGGPGEEQFF
NA | TRBJ1-4 | TRBV11-2 | NA | TGTGCCAGCAGCGCCCGGACAGTCTCAACTAATGAAAAACTGTTTTTT | CASSARTVSTNEKLFF
NA | TRBJ2-1 | TRBV4-1 | NA | TGCGCCAGCAGCCTTACGCCGAGCTCCTACAATGAGCAGTTCTTC | CASSLTPSSYNEQFF
NA | TRBJ2-2 | TRBV3-1/TRBV3-2 | NA | TGTGCCAGCAGCCGGGGCAGAAACACCGGGGAGCTGTTTTTT | CASSRGRNTGELFF
NA | TRBJ2-2 | TRBV5-1 | few | TGCGCCAGCAGCTTGAGAACAGACTACCCCAGCGGGGAGCTGTTTTTT | CASSLRTDYPSGELFF